The TCR beta chain described here comes from a study of cytomegalovirus exposure and HLA in healthy donors. 13 Jbeta primers and 60 Vbeta primers were used for the PCR. Clones were read by immunoSEQ multiplex PCR, and TCRdb kept only the in-frame ones, dropping some. The data hold over 100,000 clones, with 69% observed a single time. Germline V gene sequence: CDR1 SEHNR, CDR2 FQNEAQ (reference sequence). CDR3 length: 16 amino acids. V gave up 5 bases and J gave up 7 bases; unmatched junction bases: 12. The receptor was derived from a woman aged 70 to 79 in good health and CMV-seropositive. The chain joins TRBV7-9 to TRBJ2-1; 9 bases map to TRBD1. Specimen: PBMCs. The CDR3 spells CASSLGGGQGSNEQFF. DNA for the CDR3: TGTGCCAGCAGCCTCGGCGGGGGACAGGGAAGTAATGAGCAGTTCTTC.